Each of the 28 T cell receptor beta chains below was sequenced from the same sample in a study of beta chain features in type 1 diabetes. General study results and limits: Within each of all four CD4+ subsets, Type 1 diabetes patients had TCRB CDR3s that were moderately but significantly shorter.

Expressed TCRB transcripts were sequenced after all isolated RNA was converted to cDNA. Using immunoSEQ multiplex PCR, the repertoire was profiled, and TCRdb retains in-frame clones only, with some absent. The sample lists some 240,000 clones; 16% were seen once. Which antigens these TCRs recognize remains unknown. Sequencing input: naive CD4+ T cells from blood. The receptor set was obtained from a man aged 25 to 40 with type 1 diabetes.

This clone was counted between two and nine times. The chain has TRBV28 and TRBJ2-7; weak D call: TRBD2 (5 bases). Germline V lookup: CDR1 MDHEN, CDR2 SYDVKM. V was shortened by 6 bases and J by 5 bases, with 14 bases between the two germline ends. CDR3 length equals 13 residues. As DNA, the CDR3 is TGTGCCAGCAGAAGGGAGCTGGTAAACGAGCAGTACTTC. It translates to CASRRELVNEQYF.

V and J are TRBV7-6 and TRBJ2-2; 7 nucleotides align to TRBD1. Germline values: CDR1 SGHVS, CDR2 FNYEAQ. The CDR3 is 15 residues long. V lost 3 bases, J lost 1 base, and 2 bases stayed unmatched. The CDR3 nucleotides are TGTGCCAGCAGCTTTCGACAGGGGAACACCGGGGAGCTGTTTTTT. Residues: CASSFRQGNTGELFF. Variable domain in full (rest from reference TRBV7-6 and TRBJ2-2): GAGVSQSPRYKVTKRGQDVALRCDPISGHVSLYWYRQALGQGPEFLTYFNYEAQQDKSGLPNDRFSAERPEGSISTLTIQRTEQRDSAMYRCASSFRQGNTGELFFGEGSRLTVL.

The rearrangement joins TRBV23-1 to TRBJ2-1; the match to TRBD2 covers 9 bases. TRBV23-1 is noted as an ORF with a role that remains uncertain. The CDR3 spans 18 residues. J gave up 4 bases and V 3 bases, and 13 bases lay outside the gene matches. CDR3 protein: CASSHLISGRTGYNEQFF. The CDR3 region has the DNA TGCGCCAGCAGTCACCTGATCAGCGGGAGGACCGGATACAATGAGCAGTTCTTC.

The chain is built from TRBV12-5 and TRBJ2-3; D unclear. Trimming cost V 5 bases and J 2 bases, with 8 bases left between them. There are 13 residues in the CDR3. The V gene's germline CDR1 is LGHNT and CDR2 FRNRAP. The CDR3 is CASGLSNTDTQYF. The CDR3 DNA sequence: TGTGCTAGTGGTCTGAGCAACACAGATACGCAGTATTTT.

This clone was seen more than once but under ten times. The CDR3 nucleotides are TGTGCCAGCATTCTGCCTACCCAATCCACCGGGGAGCTGTTTTTT. This encodes CASILPTQSTGELFF. The chain is built from TRBV7-2 and TRBJ2-2, with no clear D. This CDR3 is built from 15 residues. Deletions cut 7 bases from V and 4 bases from J, with 16 bases between. The germline gives CDR1 SGHTA, CDR2 FQGNSA.

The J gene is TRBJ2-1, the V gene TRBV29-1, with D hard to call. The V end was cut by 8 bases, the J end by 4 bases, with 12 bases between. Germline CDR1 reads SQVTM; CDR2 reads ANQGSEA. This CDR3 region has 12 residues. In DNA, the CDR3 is TGCAGCACGTCGGAAGATTACAATGAGCAGTTCTTC. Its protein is CSTSEDYNEQFF.

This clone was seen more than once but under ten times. This CDR3 reads CASSGANTGELFF. In DNA, the CDR3 is TGTGCCAGCTCGGGTGCGAACACCGGGGAGCTGTTTTTT. The chain is built from TRBV18 and TRBJ2-2, with unresolved D. In germline, CDR1 is KGHSH, CDR2 LQKENI. CDR3 length: 13 amino acids. Trimming shortened V by 6 bases and J by 0 bases, and 5 bases separated the two germline ends. The variable domain in full, completed from reference TRBV18 and TRBJ2-2, reads NAGVMQNPRHLVRRRGQEARLRCSPMKGHSHVYWYRQLPEEGLKFMVYLQKENIIDESGMPKERFSAEFPKEGPSILRIQQVVRGDSAAYFCASSGANTGELFFGEGSRLTVL.

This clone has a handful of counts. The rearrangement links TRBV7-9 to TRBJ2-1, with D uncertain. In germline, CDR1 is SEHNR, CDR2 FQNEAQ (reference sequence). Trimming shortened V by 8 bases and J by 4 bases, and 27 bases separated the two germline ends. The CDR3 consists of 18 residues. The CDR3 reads CASGSTPPEPTIYNEQFF. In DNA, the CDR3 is TGTGCCAGCGGCTCTACTCCCCCCGAACCAACGATATACAATGAGCAGTTCTTC. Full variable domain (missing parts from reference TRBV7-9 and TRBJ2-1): DTGVSQNPRHKITKRGQNVTFRCDPISEHNRLYWYRQTLGQGPEFLTYFQNEAQLEKSRLLSDRFSAERPKGSFSTLEIQRTEQGDSAMYLCASGSTPPEPTIYNEQFFGPGTRLTVL.

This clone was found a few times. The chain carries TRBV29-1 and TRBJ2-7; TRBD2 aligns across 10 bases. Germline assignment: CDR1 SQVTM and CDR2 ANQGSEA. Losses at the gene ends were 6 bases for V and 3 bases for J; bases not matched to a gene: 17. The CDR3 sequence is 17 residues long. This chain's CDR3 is CSVAGLAALKLGYEQYF. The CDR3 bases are TGCAGCGTGGCCGGACTAGCGGCCTTGAAGCTAGGCTACGAGCAGTACTTC.

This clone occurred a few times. The CDR3 loop is CATQETPGTGELFF. CDR3 nucleotides: TGCGCCACCCAGGAGACCCCGGGCACCGGGGAGCTGTTTTTT. The chain employs TRBV5-1 and TRBJ2-2; the D is unclear. Looked up from germline, CDR1 is SGHRS and CDR2 is YFSETQ. The CDR3 is 14 residues long. V dropped 9 bases and J dropped 4 bases, with 16 bases sitting between them.

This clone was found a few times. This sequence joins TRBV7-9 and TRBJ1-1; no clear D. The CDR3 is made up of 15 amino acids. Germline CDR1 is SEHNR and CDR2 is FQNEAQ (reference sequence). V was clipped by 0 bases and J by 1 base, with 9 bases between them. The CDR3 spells CASSLAGWANTEAFF. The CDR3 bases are TGTGCCAGCAGCTTAGCCGGCTGGGCGAACACTGAAGCTTTCTTT.

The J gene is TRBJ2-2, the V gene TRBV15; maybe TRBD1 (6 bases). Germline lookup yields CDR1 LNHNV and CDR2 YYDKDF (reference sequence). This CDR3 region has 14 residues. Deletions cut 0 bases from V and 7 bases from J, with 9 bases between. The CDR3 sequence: CATSRDQGIGELFF. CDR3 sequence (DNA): TGTGCCACCAGCAGAGATCAGGGGATCGGGGAGCTGTTTTTT.

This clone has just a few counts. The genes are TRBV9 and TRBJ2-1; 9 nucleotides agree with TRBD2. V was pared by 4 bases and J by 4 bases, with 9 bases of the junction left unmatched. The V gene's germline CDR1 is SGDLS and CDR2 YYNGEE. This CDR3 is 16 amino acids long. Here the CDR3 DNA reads TGTGCCAGCAGCTCCCTAAGCACTAGCGGGTACAATGAGCAGTTCTTC. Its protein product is CASSSLSTSGYNEQFF.

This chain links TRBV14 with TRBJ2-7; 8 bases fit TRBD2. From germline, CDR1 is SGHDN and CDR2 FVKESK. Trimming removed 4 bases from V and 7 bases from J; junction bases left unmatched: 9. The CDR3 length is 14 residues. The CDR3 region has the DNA TGTGCCAGCAGCCCACACACTAGCGGAGTTGAGCAGTACTTC. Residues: CASSPHTSGVEQYF.

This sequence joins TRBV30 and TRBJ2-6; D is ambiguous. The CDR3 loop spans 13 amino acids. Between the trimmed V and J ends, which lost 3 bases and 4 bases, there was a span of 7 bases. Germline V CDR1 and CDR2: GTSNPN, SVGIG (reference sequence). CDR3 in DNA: TGTGCCTGGAGAGCCGAGGGGGCCAACGTCCTGACTTTC. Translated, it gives CAWRAEGANVLTF.

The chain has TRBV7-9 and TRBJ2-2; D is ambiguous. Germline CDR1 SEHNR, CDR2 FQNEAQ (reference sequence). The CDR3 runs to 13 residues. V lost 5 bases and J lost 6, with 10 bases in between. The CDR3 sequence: CASSVDSAGELFF. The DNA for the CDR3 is TGTGCCAGCAGCGTCGACTCCGCCGGGGAGCTGTTTTTT.

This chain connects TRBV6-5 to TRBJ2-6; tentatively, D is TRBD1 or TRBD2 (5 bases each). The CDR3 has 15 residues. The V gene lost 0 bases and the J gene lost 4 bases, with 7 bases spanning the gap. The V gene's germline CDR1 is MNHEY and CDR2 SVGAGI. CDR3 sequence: CASSYSGTGANVLTF. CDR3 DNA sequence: TGTGCCAGCAGTTACTCTGGGACGGGGGCCAACGTCCTGACTTTC.

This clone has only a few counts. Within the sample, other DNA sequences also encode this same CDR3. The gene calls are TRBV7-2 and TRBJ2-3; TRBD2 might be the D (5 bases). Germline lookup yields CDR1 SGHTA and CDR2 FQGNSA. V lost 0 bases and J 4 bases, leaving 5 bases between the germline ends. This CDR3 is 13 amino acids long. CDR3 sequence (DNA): TGTGCCAGCAGCTTAGCGGGAGCAGATACGCAGTATTTT. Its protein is CASSLAGADTQYF.

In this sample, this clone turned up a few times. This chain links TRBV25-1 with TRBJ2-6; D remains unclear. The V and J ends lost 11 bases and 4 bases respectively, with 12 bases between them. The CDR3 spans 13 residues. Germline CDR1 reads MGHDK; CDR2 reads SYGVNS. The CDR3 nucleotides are TGTGCCCGACTCCCTGGGGGGGCCAACGTCCTGACTTTC. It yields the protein CARLPGGANVLTF.

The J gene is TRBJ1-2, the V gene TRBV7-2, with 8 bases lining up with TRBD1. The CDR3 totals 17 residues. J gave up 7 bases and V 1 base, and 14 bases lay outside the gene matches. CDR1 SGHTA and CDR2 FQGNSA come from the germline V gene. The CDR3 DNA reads TGTGCCAGCAGCTTAGGATCTGGCAGGGGGCAATATAGTGGCTACACCTTC. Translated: CASSLGSGRGQYSGYTF.

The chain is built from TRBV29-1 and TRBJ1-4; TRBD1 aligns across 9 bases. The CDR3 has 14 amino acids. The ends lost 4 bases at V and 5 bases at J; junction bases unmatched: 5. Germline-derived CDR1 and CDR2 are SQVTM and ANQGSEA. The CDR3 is CSVARQGVNEKLFF. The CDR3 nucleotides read TGCAGCGTTGCCAGACAGGGGGTAAATGAAAAACTGTTTTTT. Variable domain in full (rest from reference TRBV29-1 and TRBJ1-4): SAVISQKPSRDICQRGTSLTIQCQVDSQVTMMFWYRQQPGQSLTLIATANQGSEATYESGFVIDKFPISRPNLTFSTLTVSNMSPEDSSIYLCSVARQGVNEKLFFGSGTQLSVL.

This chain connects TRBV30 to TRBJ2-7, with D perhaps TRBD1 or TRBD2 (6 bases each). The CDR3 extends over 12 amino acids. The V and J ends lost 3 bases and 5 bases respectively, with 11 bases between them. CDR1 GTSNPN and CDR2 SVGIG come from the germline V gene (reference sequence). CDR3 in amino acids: CAWSPGAHEQYF. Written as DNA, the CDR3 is TGTGCCTGGAGCCCGGGGGCCCACGAGCAGTACTTC.

This CDR3 is CAWRRQTNTEAFF. As DNA, the CDR3 is TGTGCCTGGAGAAGGCAAACGAACACTGAAGCTTTCTTT. The V call is TRBV30, the J call TRBJ1-1; the D is unclear. Germline CDR1 and CDR2: GTSNPN and SVGIG (reference sequence). The CDR3 is 13 amino acids. Trimming shortened V by 3 bases and J by 1 base, and 9 bases separated the two germline ends. The full variable domain, completed using reference TRBV30 and TRBJ1-1, is SQTIHQWPATLVQPVGSPLSLECTVEGTSNPNLYWYRQAAGRGLQLLFYSVGIGQISSEVPQNLSASRPQDRQFILSSKKLLLSDSGFYLCAWRRQTNTEAFFGQGTRLTVV.

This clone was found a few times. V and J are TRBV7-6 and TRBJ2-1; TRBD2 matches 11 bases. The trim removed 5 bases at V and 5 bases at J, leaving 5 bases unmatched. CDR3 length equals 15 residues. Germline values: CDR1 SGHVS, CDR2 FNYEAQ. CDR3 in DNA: TGTGCCAGCAGCCCGCTAGCGGGAGGCCACAATGAGCAGTTCTTC. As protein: CASSPLAGGHNEQFF. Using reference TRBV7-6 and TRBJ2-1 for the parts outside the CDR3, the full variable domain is GAGVSQSPRYKVTKRGQDVALRCDPISGHVSLYWYRQALGQGPEFLTYFNYEAQQDKSGLPNDRFSAERPEGSISTLTIQRTEQRDSAMYRCASSPLAGGHNEQFFGPGTRLTVL.

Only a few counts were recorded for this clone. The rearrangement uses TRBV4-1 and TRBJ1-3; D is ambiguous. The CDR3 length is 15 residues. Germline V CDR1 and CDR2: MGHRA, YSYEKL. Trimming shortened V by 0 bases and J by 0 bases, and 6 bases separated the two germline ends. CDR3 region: CASSQEFYSGNTIYF. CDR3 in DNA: TGCGCCAGCAGCCAAGAATTTTACTCTGGAAACACCATATATTTT.

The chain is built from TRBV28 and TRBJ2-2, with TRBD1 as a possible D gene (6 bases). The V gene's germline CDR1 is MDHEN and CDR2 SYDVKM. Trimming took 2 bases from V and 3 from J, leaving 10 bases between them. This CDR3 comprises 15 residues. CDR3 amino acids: CASSLQGGDTGELFF. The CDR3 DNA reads TGTGCCAGCAGTTTACAAGGGGGTGACACCGGGGAGCTGTTTTTT.

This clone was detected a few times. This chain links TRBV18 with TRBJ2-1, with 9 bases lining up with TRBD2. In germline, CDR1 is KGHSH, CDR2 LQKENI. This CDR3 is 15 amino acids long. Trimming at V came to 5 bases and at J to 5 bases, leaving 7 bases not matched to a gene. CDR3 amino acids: CASSYASGTDNEQFF. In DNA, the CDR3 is TGTGCCAGCTCATACGCTAGCGGGACCGACAATGAGCAGTTCTTC. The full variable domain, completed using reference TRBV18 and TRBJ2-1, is NAGVMQNPRHLVRRRGQEARLRCSPMKGHSHVYWYRQLPEEGLKFMVYLQKENIIDESGMPKERFSAEFPKEGPSILRIQQVVRGDSAAYFCASSYASGTDNEQFFGPGTRLTVL.

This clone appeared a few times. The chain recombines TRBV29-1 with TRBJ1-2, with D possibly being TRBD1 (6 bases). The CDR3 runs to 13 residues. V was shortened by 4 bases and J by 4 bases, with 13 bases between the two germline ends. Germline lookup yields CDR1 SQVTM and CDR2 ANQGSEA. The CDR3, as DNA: TGCAGCGTTGTTCAGGGGATTGCCTATGGCTACACCTTC. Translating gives CSVVQGIAYGYTF.